The 17 T cell receptor beta chains listed next were all sequenced from one sample in a study of low-dose radiotherapy and immunotherapy resistance in tumors (dated by TCRdb to between 2021 and 2022). Sequencer: Illumina MiniSeq. To make first-strand cDNA, Superscript III was used along with a set of TRAV- and TRBV-specific primers so that both the TCRalpha and TCRbeta chains were covered. TCRs were amplified with Phusion for around 20 PCR cycles using a constant-region primer together with the adapter attached to the V primers. TCRdb reran the public reads through fastp at Q25 and MiXCR, keeping productive beta chains. Entries that share a CDR3 protein sequence are merged under the most common genes and DNA. In this sample the table shows tens of thousands of distinct CDR3 sequences, under 9.5% of which occur a single time. The ten biggest clones cover around 0.93% of the sample. The time point label on this specimen signifies: before trial treatment.

The sequencing here drew on PBMCs, taken before treatment. Receptors originate from a male donor with prostate cancer.

V gene TRBV2 combines with J gene TRBJ1-1; 8 nucleotides align to TRBD1. Germline V gene sequence: CDR1 SNHLY, CDR2 FYNNEI. The CDR3 totals 15 residues. Trimming cost V 6 bases and J 0 bases; bases outside gene matches: 6. CDR3 sequence reads: CASRDRGGVNTEAFF. Here the CDR3 DNA reads TGTGCCAGCAGAGACAGGGGAGGCGTGAACACTGAAGCTTTCTTT.

This clonotype was seen ten or more times. This rearrangement joins TRBV5-1 to TRBJ1-1, with 11 bases lining up with TRBD1. This CDR3 contains 16 residues. In germline, CDR1 is SGHRS, CDR2 YFSETQ. After removal of 2 bases from V and 1 base from J, the junction contained 4 bases not matched to a gene. Here the CDR3 DNA reads TGCGCCAGCAGCTTAGGGACAGGGGGGACGAACACTGAAGCTTTCTTT. It specifies CASSLGTGGTNTEAFF.

The sample holds many counts of this clonotype. The rearrangement uses TRBV30 and TRBJ2-1, with 10 bases fitting TRBD2. CDR1 and CDR2 (germline): GTSNPN, SVGIG (reference sequence). With V trimmed by 5 bases and J by 3 bases, 10 bases remained unmatched. CDR3 size: 16 residues. The CDR3 protein is CAWAPPPSGSYNEQFF. CDR3 DNA sequence: TGTGCCTGGGCCCCTCCCCCTAGCGGGAGCTACAATGAGCAGTTCTTC.

On this clonotype: A read error is likely here: a far larger clone is one base away. The chain is built from TRBV14 and TRBJ2-1; D might be TRBD1 or TRBD2, each matching 5 bases. CDR3 length: 15 amino acids. The germline CDR1 and CDR2 sequences are SGHDN and FVKESK. Trimming left V 5 bases short and J 5 bases short, with 16 bases between. This CDR3 is CASSTRGRADNEQFF. CDR3 coding DNA: TGTGCCAGCAGCACCCGGGGCAGGGCGGACAATGAGCAGTTCTTC.

This clonotype was counted many times. The chain couples TRBV19 to TRBJ1-5; D not certain. CDR1 and CDR2 (germline): LNHDA, SQIVND (reference sequence). Trimming shortened V by 1 base and J by 1 base, and 8 bases separated the two germline ends. The CDR3 loop spans 15 amino acids. The CDR3 nucleotides are TGTGCCAGTAGTATAGCCCCCGGGAGCAATCAGCCCCAGCATTTT. Its translation: CASSIAPGSNQPQHF.

This clonotype was counted many times. The V gene is TRBV6-5, the J gene TRBJ1-2; D may be TRBD1 (6 bases). The CDR3 sequence is 14 residues long. Germline V CDR1 and CDR2: MNHEY, SVGAGI. V lost 5 bases and J 4 bases, leaving 14 bases between the germline ends. In DNA form, the CDR3 reads TGTGCCAGCAGTACCGGTACAGGGACCTATGGCTACACCTTC. Translated, it gives CASSTGTGTYGYTF.

This clonotype appeared many times. V gene TRBV6-2 or TRBV6-3 combines with J gene TRBJ1-1; D is unresolved. The V end was cut by 5 bases, the J end by 0 bases, with 13 bases between. Germline V gene data show CDR1 as MNHEY and CDR2 as SVGEGT. This CDR3 region has 15 residues. This CDR3 is CASSRMSGMNTEAFF. In DNA, the CDR3 is TGTGCCAGCAGTCGTATGTCGGGGATGAACACTGAAGCTTTCTTT.

This clonotype was counted many times. The chain couples TRBV29-1 to TRBJ1-5, with 9 bases aligning to TRBD1. Per germline, CDR1 SQVTM and CDR2 ANQGSEA. The CDR3 spans 13 residues. The V gene end was trimmed by 6 bases and the J gene end by 6 bases; junction bases not matched to a gene: 6. CDR3 sequence reads: CSVGDRDGQPQHF. The CDR3, as DNA: TGCAGCGTAGGGGACAGGGACGGTCAGCCCCAGCATTTT. Filled out from reference TRBV29-1 and TRBJ1-5, the complete variable domain reads SAVISQKPSRDICQRGTSLTIQCQVDSQVTMMFWYRQQPGQSLTLIATANQGSEATYESGFVIDKFPISRPNLTFSTLTVSNMSPEDSSIYLCSVGDRDGQPQHFGDGTRLSIL.

This clonotype was counted ten times or more. V gene TRBV2 combines with J gene TRBJ1-4; D is ambiguous. Germline assignment: CDR1 SNHLY and CDR2 FYNNEI. V lost 10 bases to trimming and J lost 3 bases, with 12 bases between them. The CDR3 contains 13 residues. In DNA form, the CDR3 reads TGTGCCACCGAAGAGGAGGCTAATGAAAAACTGTTTTTT. Translation gives CATEEEANEKLFF.

There are many counts of this clonotype. V and J are TRBV10-3 and TRBJ2-7, with a possible D match to TRBD2 (7 bases). CDR3 length: 13 amino acids. Germline lookup yields CDR1 ENHRY and CDR2 SYGVKD. Between the trimmed V and J ends, which lost 8 bases and 2 bases, there was a span of 13 bases. The CDR3 DNA reads TGTGCCATCCCGGGGGGCACCCCCTACGAGCAGTACTTC. This gives the protein CAIPGGTPYEQYF.

This clonotype was observed many times. V is TRBV10-3 and J is TRBJ2-4; the match to TRBD1 covers 9 bases. Per germline, CDR1 ENHRY and CDR2 SYGVKD. V lost 2 bases, J lost 1 base, and 0 bases stayed unmatched. The CDR3 consists of 15 residues. CDR3 sequence (DNA): TGTGCCATCAGTGAGGACAGGGGGGCCAAAAACATTCAGTACTTC. As protein: CAISEDRGAKNIQYF.

This clonotype was observed many times. The chain uses TRBV11-1 and TRBJ1-6, with 7 bases aligning to TRBD1. Germline V gene lookup returns CDR1 SGHAT and CDR2 FQDESV (reference sequence). The CDR3 is 15 amino acids. The V segment lost 6 bases and the J segment 5 bases; nucleotides outside the gene matches: 7. The DNA for the CDR3 is TGTGCCAGCAGGAGCGGGACAGCTGATAATTCACCCCTCCACTTT. Protein: CASRSGTADNSPLHF.

This clonotype was detected many times. The V gene is TRBV5-4, the J gene TRBJ2-3; 7 nucleotides agree with TRBD1. Per the germline V gene, CDR1 is SGHNT and CDR2 is YYREEE (reference sequence). Trimming removed 3 bases from V and 4 bases from J; junction bases left unmatched: 11. This CDR3 is 16 amino acids long. The CDR3: CASSSDRTRGADTQYF. The CDR3 nucleotides read TGTGCCAGCAGCTCGGACAGGACCAGAGGGGCAGATACGCAGTATTTT. Combining the CDR3 with reference TRBV5-4 and TRBJ2-3 gives the whole variable domain ETGVTQSPTHLIKTRGQQVTLRCSSQSGHNTVSWYQQALGQGPQFIFQYYREEENGRGNFPPRFSGLQFPNYSSELNVNALELDDSALYLCASSSDRTRGADTQYFGPGTRLTVL.

In this sample, this clonotype turned up many times. The J gene is TRBJ2-2, the V gene TRBV29-1, with D possibly TRBD2 on 5 matching bases. The CDR3 totals 14 residues. V dropped 8 bases and J dropped 3 bases, with 16 bases sitting between them. Per germline, CDR1 SQVTM and CDR2 ANQGSEA. The CDR3 nucleotides are TGCAGCCCCTGCGGGCAGACTCACACCGGGGAGCTGTTTTTT. Translating gives CSPCGQTHTGELFF.

This clonotype was seen at least ten times. This chain joins TRBV28 and TRBJ1-5; D is perhaps TRBD1 (6 bases). CDR3 length: 13 amino acids. Trimming took 7 bases from V and 9 from J, leaving 16 bases between them. CDR1 MDHEN and CDR2 SYDVKM come from the germline V gene. As DNA, the CDR3 is TGTGCCAGCATACGTCCAGGGGAGTGGCCCCAGCATTTT. Amino acids: CASIRPGEWPQHF. The whole variable domain, filled in from reference TRBV28 and TRBJ1-5, reads DVKVTQSSRYLVKRTGEKVFLECVQDMDHENMFWYRQDPGLGLRLIYFSYDVKMKEKGDIPEGYSVSREKKERFSLILESASTNQTSMYLCASIRPGEWPQHFGDGTRLSIL.

V gene TRBV13 combines with J gene TRBJ1-1; D remains unclear. Looked up from germline, CDR1 is PRHDT and CDR2 is FYEKMQ (reference sequence). The CDR3 runs to 14 residues. V gave up 2 bases and J gave up 6 bases, with 13 bases separating them. CDR3 bases: TGTGCCAGCAGCTTATTACAGTCCGGCTCTGAAGCTTTCTTT. Translating it yields CASSLLQSGSEAFF.

This clonotype was seen many times. V and J are TRBV6-2 or TRBV6-3 and TRBJ2-7, with TRBD2 identical over 13 bases. The CDR3 is made up of 17 amino acids. Germline CDR1 MNHEY, CDR2 SVGEGT. The V segment lost 4 bases and the J segment 2 bases; nucleotides outside the gene matches: 8. The CDR3 DNA reads TGTGCCAGCAGTTGGGGAGGACTAGCGGGAGCACCCTACGAGCAGTACTTC. The encoded protein is CASSWGGLAGAPYEQYF.